Below, one T cell receptor beta chain is given with its context. Its antigen is not yet known. No base quality information exists; no much larger clone differs at one position. The record originates from a study of cytotoxic CD8 clonotypes in ibrutinib-treated CLL (dated by TCRdb to the early 2020s). Notes on the research overall: The cohort was composed of approximately 11 relapsed/refractory and roughly 16 treatment-naive patients; IGHV unmutated status was identified in 17 to 18 patients. Responses were partial in around 24 patients and complete in 2; after median approximately 69 months follow-up, some 15 stayed in remission and some twelve progressed. The response samples were drawn at a median of around eleven months into treatment, with a range of roughly 6 to 40 months. On average, each sample had roughly 260,000 productive templates and approximately 85,000 productive rearrangements. Longitudinal samples were available for about 30% of the 86 trial participants. Cryopreserved peripheral blood mononuclear cells were obtained prior to treatment, at the time of response, and at either disease progression or sustained remission. All remission and progressive disease samples were collected while patients were still receiving ibrutinib.

The germline V gene yields MNHEY for CDR1 and SVGAGI for CDR2. Including cysteine and phenylalanine, the CDR3 has 13 amino acids. Only the CDR3 DNA is retained, 39 bases long and in frame from the first base. After removal of 1 base from V and 5 bases from J, the junction retains 0 bases not matched to a gene. The sample's time point, from its label and the paper: roughly 12 months on ibrutinib. For TCR beta library preparation, roughly 1.8 micrograms of genomic DNA was extracted from cryopreserved PBMCs. Longitudinal blood samples from CLL patients receiving ibrutinib monotherapy were subjected to high-throughput TCR beta sequencing. The patients were enrolled in a single-center, open-label phase 2 trial of ibrutinib monotherapy. The goal of deep resolution MiSeq sequencing was a depth between 1 in 1 million and 1 in 200,000 T cells, and coverage averaged 10x per clonotype. TCR beta libraries were generated with the immunoSEQ hsTCRB Kit. The study's processing was this. ImmunoSEQ Data Assistant and ImmunoSEQ Analyzer were used for data analysis, and V, D and J genes were assigned according to IMGT definitions. Clonality, which ranges from 0 to 1, was calculated as one minus the normalized Shannon entropy of productive rearrangement frequencies. Public clonotype analysis was restricted to overrepresented clonotypes comprising at least 0.05% of each patient's repertoire. Approximately 12 age-matched healthy donor repertoires from immuneACCESS were used as controls for clonality. TCRdb stores this immuneACCESS table with in-frame sequences only. Part of the clones is absent; in the studies checked, under half of the shortfall reflects unresolved V genes, and no reason is known for the rest. V and J calls and clone size follow that table, whereas D and trimming were derived from the DNA. In this sample the table shows about 140,000 clones, approximately 77% of which occur a single time. Around 30% of the sample rests with the top ten.

The full study reports these points: Sampling times were not matched between sustained-remission and progressing patients, and lymph node repertoires were not studied. An increase in clonality was observed at ibrutinib response, with clonality remaining stable during sustained remission and falling back toward baseline at progression. Public clonotypes were rare and either contracted or stayed stable during treatment, and the rise in clonality at ibrutinib response reflected the expansion of private clonotypes. Baseline clonality was found to be higher than that of age-matched healthy donors and was strongly correlated with circulating CD8+ T-cell counts.

This chain joins TRBV6-5 to TRBJ2-7; TRBD1 lines up with 9 middle nucleotides. Sequenced material: PBMCs, taken after 12 months of ibrutinib treatment. The clonotype was recovered from a human donor with chronic lymphocytic leukemia. The encoded CDR3 is CASSYWTGDEQYF. The sequenced DNA: TGTGCCAGCAGTTACTGGACAGGGGACGAGCAGTACTTC.